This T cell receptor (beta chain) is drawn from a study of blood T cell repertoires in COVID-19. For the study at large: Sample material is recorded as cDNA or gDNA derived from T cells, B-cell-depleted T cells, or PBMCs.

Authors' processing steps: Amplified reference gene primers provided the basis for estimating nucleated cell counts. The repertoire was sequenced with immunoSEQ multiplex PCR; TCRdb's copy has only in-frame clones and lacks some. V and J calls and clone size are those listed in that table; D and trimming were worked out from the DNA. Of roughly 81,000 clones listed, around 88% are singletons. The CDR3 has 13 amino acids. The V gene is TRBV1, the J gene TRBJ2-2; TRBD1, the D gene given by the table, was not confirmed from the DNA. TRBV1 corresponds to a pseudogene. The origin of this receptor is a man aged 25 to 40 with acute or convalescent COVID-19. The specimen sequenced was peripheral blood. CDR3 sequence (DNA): TGCACCAGCAACGCAACAGGCACCGGGGAGCTGTTTTTT. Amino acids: CTSNATGTGELFF.